A selection of T cell receptor beta chains follows, all from one sample in a study of blood T cell repertoires in COVID-19. Clones were sequenced by immunoSEQ multiplex PCR, and TCRdb holds only the in-frame ones, with some missing. Among 280,000 or so clones listed, approximately 89% were seen once. The sequenced material came from PBMCs or T cells enriched from blood (not recorded which). Every receptor here comes from a woman aged 45-65 years who had been exposed to COVID-19. Each CDR3 is given with its conserved first and last residue. A D gene is named only where the DNA matches it firmly. Clone sizes are given selectively: once, few, many, or a class where the clone is expanded.

clone_size j_call v_call d_call cdr3_nt cdr3_aa
. TRBJ1-2 TRBV2 TRBD1 TGTGCCAGCAGGCTACAGGGGGTTGACGGCTACACCTTC CASRLQGVDGYTF
. TRBJ1-2 TRBV27 . TGTGCCAGCAGGGCGATCACCCCGGACAGAAAAAAAGGTGGCTACACCTTC CASRAITPDRKKGGYTF
. TRBJ2-7 TRBV4-2 . TGTGCCAGCAGCCAACAGGGTTTATCCTACGAGCAGTACTTC CASSQQGLSYEQYF
. TRBJ1-5 TRBV7-2 . TGTGCCAGCAGCTTAAGTTTGAGTTTGCCCCAGCATTTT CASSLSLSLPQHF
. TRBJ2-1 TRBV27 . TGTGCCAGCAGCAAATATCGGTACGGGGTGACCTACAATGAGCAGTTCTTC CASSKYRYGVTYNEQFF
. TRBJ2-1 TRBV5-5 TRBD1 TGTGCCAGCAGCCTAATTGACAGGGGGTTATCCTACAATGAGCAGTTCTTC CASSLIDRGLSYNEQFF
. TRBJ2-7 TRBV19 TRBD2 TGTGCCAGTAGGCCGCGGGGGGGCATTTTAAGCTACGAGCAGTACTTC CASRPRGGILSYEQYF
. TRBJ2-3 TRBV2 TRBD2 TGTGCCAGCAGTGGGACCGGGACTAGCAGGCCCCAGGATACGCAGTATTTT CASSGTGTSRPQDTQYF
. TRBJ2-5 TRBV20-1 . TGCAGTGCTAGTTTGGCGGGGCAAGAGACCCAGTACTTC CSASLAGQETQYF
. TRBJ2-5 TRBV7-8 TRBD2 TGTGCCAGCAGCTTAGCGCCGGGAGGAGAGACCCAGTACTTC CASSLAPGGETQYF
. TRBJ2-5 TRBV28 TRBD1 TGTGCCAGCAGTTGGACAGGGGGCGTGCAAGAGACCCAGTACTTC CASSWTGGVQETQYF
. TRBJ1-2 TRBV28 . TGTGCCAGCAGTTCTACGACAGGAAGAGGCTACACCTTC CASSSTTGRGYTF
. TRBJ2-1 TRBV27 TRBD2 TGTGCCAGCAGTTTAGGTTCGGGGCTAGCGGGGGGATCCTACAATGAGCAGTTCTTC CASSLGSGLAGGSYNEQFF
. TRBJ1-5 TRBV28 . TGTGCCAGCAGCTCTGCCAGGGAGGGAGCCAATCAGCCCCAGCATTTT CASSSAREGANQPQHF
. TRBJ1-6 TRBV2 TRBD1 TGTGCCAGCAGGATTGGTGGACAGGGTTCGGCCCTCCACTTT CASRIGGQGSALHF
. TRBJ2-7 TRBV15 TRBD2 TGTGCCACCAGCCCCCGGACTAGCGGGGGCAGCGAGCAGTACTTC CATSPRTSGGSEQYF
. TRBJ2-1 TRBV2 . TGTGCCAGCAGCTTACAGCCGACGATGAACAATGAGCAGTTCTTC CASSLQPTMNNEQFF
. TRBJ2-6 TRBV6-5 . TGTGCCAGCATCCCACTGTCTGGGGCCAACGTCCTGACTTTC CASIPLSGANVLTF
. TRBJ2-3 TRBV29-1 TRBD2 TGCAGCGTTGATGGGGGACTCGCGGGGGGTTCAGATACGCAGTATTTT CSVDGGLAGGSDTQYF
. TRBJ2-5 TRBV9 TRBD1 TGTGCCAGCAGCCCCTGGGACAGAGAAGAGACCCAGTACTTC CASSPWDREETQYF
. TRBJ2-2 TRBV5-1 . TGCGCCAGCAGCTCCGCGGATCTCACCGGGGAGCTGTTTTTT CASSSADLTGELFF
. TRBJ2-7 TRBV6-5 TRBD1 TGTGCCAGCAGTTCCAGGGGGCGGTACGAGCAGTACTTC CASSSRGRYEQYF
. TRBJ2-7 TRBV9 . TGTGCCAGCAGCGTAGCTGACAGGAACTACGAGCAGTACTTC CASSVADRNYEQYF
few TRBJ2-1 TRBV15 TRBD2 TGTGCCACCAGCACCCCGGGGGGTAGCTCCTACAATGAGCAGTTCTTC CATSTPGGSSYNEQFF
once TRBJ2-7 TRBV5-4 TRBD1 TGTGCCAGCAGCTACCCCGGGACAGTGAGCTCCTACGAGCAGTACTTC CASSYPGTVSSYEQYF
. TRBJ2-3 TRBV5-4 TRBD2 TGTGCCAGCAGCCGCCGGGATAGCGGGATACGAGATACGCAGTATTTT CASSRRDSGIRDTQYF
. TRBJ1-6 TRBV9 . TGTGCCAGCAGCGTAGATCCCAGGTCGAATTCACCCCTCCACTTT CASSVDPRSNSPLHF
. TRBJ1-6 TRBV30 . TGTGCCTGCGACAGGTCCAATTCACCCCTCCACTTT CACDRSNSPLHF
many TRBJ1-1 TRBV2 . TGTGCCAGCAGTGGAGGTGTCGGGGGTCCCGCTGAAGCTTTCTTT CASSGGVGGPAEAFF
. TRBJ2-7 TRBV29-1 TRBD2 TGCAGCGCGATGTCTAGCGGGGCGGCCTACGAGCAGTACTTC CSAMSSGAAYEQYF
. TRBJ2-3 TRBV10-3 TRBD1 TGTGCCATCAGTGAGTCGAGACAGGGGGTGACAGATACGCAGTATTTT CAISESRQGVTDTQYF
. TRBJ1-1 TRBV11-2 . TGTGCCAGCAGTACAGGGATGAAGACTGAAGCTTTCTTT CASSTGMKTEAFF
. TRBJ2-7 TRBV28 . TGTGCCAGCACCCCCTCGGCAGGGTCCTACGAGCAGTACTTC CASTPSAGSYEQYF
. TRBJ2-7 TRBV28 . TGTGCCAGCAGCCTCAGGGGAGGGTACGAGCAGTACTTC CASSLRGGYEQYF
. TRBJ2-2 TRBV6-1 . TGTGCCAGCAGTGAAAAGGGGATTGGGGAGCTGTTTTTT CASSEKGIGELFF
once TRBJ1-2 TRBV18 . TGTGCCAGCTCGCCGAGTGGAGCCAACTATGGCTACACCTTC CASSPSGANYGYTF
. TRBJ1-2 TRBV12-3/TRBV12-4 . TGTGCCAGCAGCCAGGACACGTACTATGGCTACACCTTC CASSQDTYYGYTF
once TRBJ1-1 TRBV4-2 . TGTGCCAGCAGCCCCCCACGGGGAGGGAACCTCATGAACACTGAAGCTTTCTTT CASSPPRGGNLMNTEAFF
. TRBJ2-7 TRBV12-3/TRBV12-4 . TGTGCCAGCAGCATCACAGGGTCGGGCGAGCAGTACTTC CASSITGSGEQYF
. TRBJ2-7 TRBV2 . TGTGCCAGCAGTTCAGGCTACGAGCAGTACTTC CASSSGYEQYF
few TRBJ1-2 TRBV6-5 . TGTGCCAGCAGAACACAGAGAGCTAACTATGGCTACACCTTC CASRTQRANYGYTF
. TRBJ1-6 TRBV28 . TGTGCCAGCAGTTTTGTGAGCTCCTATAATTCACCCCTCCACTTT CASSFVSSYNSPLHF
medium-sized TRBJ2-3 TRBV11-2 TRBD2 TGTGCCAGCGCCCGGCGGGGGGCGAACACAGATACGCAGTATTTT CASARRGANTDTQYF
. TRBJ2-6 TRBV14 TRBD1 TGTGCCAGCAGCCCATACAGGGGGCGGGGGATTGCTGGGGCCAACGTCCTGACTTTC CASSPYRGRGIAGANVLTF
. TRBJ2-7 TRBV19 . TGTGCCAGTAGTATTGCGGACGGGGTAACCTACGAGCAGTACTTC CASSIADGVTYEQYF
. TRBJ1-4 TRBV19 TRBD1 TGTGCCAGTAGTACAGGACAGGGTGTGACTAATGAAAAACTGTTTTTT CASSTGQGVTNEKLFF
. TRBJ1-4 TRBV9 . TGTGCCAGCAGCGTAGCCGGGGTATTCGACGAAAAACTGTTTTTT CASSVAGVFDEKLFF
once TRBJ1-1 TRBV7-9 TRBD1 TGTGCCAGCAGCTTAACAGGGGTGGATACTGAAGCTTTCTTT CASSLTGVDTEAFF
. TRBJ1-5 TRBV5-1 . TGCGCCAGCAGCTTGGGTCCACAGGGTAGCAATCAGCCCCAGCATTTT CASSLGPQGSNQPQHF
. TRBJ1-2 TRBV4-1 TRBD1 TGCGCCAGCAGCCAGGGGGTGGACAGGGGGCGCAGAAACTATGGCTACACCTTC CASSQGVDRGRRNYGYTF
. TRBJ1-5 TRBV6-5 TRBD1 TGTGCCAGCAGAAAAGGACAGGGCAACCAGCCCCAGCATTTT CASRKGQGNQPQHF
once TRBJ1-3 TRBV28 TRBD1 TGTGCCAGCAGTTTACGGTTACAGGGGGCGGGGAACACCATATATTTT CASSLRLQGAGNTIYF
. TRBJ1-2 TRBV29-1 . TGCAGCGGAGAGACAGAGAACTATGGCTACACCTTC CSGETENYGYTF
many TRBJ1-3 TRBV19 . TGTGCCAGCCAGCTGGACAGCCTCTCCGGAAACACCATATATTTT CASQLDSLSGNTIYF
few TRBJ2-1 TRBV7-2 . TGTGCCAGCAGCTTAGGTCTACTCGGGGAGCAGTTCTTC CASSLGLLGEQFF